One sample yielded the 17 T cell receptor beta chains listed below, sequenced in a study of Graves' ophthalmopathy and Graves' hyperthyroidism. RNA transcripts served as template for amplifying TCR beta CDR3 sequences. Scientists carried out first-round RT-PCR using HTBI primers and then a second-round multiplex PCR. TCRdb redid the calling of the multiplex PCR reads with MiXCR, one entry per CDR3 protein. Of about 1.1 million distinct CDR3 sequences in the sample, roughly 35% were seen once. The sequencing input was peripheral blood or thyroid tissue (not recorded which). The receptor source for this set is an adult man with Graves' hyperthyroidism.

The V call is TRBV12-3 or TRBV12-4, the J call TRBJ2-5; 7 positions match TRBD1. V lost 3 bases and J lost 3; bases outside the gene matches: 7. CDR3 length: 15 amino acids. This CDR3 is CASSLRGLKEETQYF. As DNA, the CDR3 is TGTGCCAGCAGTTTGAGGGGGCTCAAGGAAGAGACCCAGTACTTC.

The V call is TRBV7-9, the J call TRBJ2-5; D is unresolved. The CDR3 is made up of 14 amino acids. Trimming took off 6 bases at V and 4 bases at J, with 15 bases between the two ends. Germline V gives CDR1 SEHNR, CDR2 FQNEAQ (reference sequence). The CDR3 spells CASRERKGIETQYF. CDR3 DNA: TGTGCCAGCAGAGAAAGGAAAGGGATAGAGACCCAGTACTTC.

This clonotype was seen only a few times. The CDR3 nucleotides are TGTGCCAGCAGACGGAACAGGGGGCGCGAACCTGAAGCTTTCTTT. Its protein is CASRRNRGREPEAFF. The chain carries TRBV7-2 and TRBJ1-1; TRBD1 aligns across 9 bases. V dropped 6 bases and J dropped 6; count of bases not matched to a gene: 11. The CDR3 runs 15 residues. Germline-derived CDR1 and CDR2 are SGHTA and FQGNSA.

V and J are TRBV5-1 and TRBJ2-5, with D tentatively TRBD1 (6 bases). Germline V gene sequence: CDR1 SGHRS, CDR2 YFSETQ. The CDR3 is 15 residues long. Trimming shortened V by 4 bases and J by 1 base, and 14 bases separated the two germline ends. The CDR3 DNA reads as TGCGCCAGCAGCGGCCGACAGGTACTCCAAGAGACCCAGTACTTC. Protein sequence: CASSGRQVLQETQYF.

A few counts support this clonotype. J is TRBJ1-6 and V is TRBV2, with 7 bases fitting TRBD1. The CDR3 length is 14 residues. Germline V gives CDR1 SNHLY, CDR2 FYNNEI. Trimming cost V 6 bases and J 9 bases; bases outside gene matches: 8. The CDR3 sequence is CASRPTGRSSPLHF. In DNA, the CDR3 is TGTGCCAGCAGGCCGACAGGGAGGAGTTCACCCCTCCACTTT.

V gene TRBV5-8 combines with J gene TRBJ2-7; D gene uncertain. Germline V gene sequence: CDR1 SGHTS, CDR2 YDEGEE. There are 15 residues in the CDR3. The V and J ends lost 0 bases and 1 base respectively, with 11 bases between them. The DNA of the CDR3 is TGTGCCAGCAGCTTGGTTGGGCCAGCTTCCTACGAGCAGTACTTC. Residues: CASSLVGPASYEQYF.

The V gene is TRBV12-3 or TRBV12-4, the J gene TRBJ2-7; no definite D call. The CDR3 loop spans 15 amino acids. V was cut by 8 bases and J by 1 base, with 18 bases left in between. This CDR3 reads CASCRGPSNSYEQYF. Written as DNA, the CDR3 is TGTGCCAGCTGCCGAGGCCCTAGTAATTCCTACGAGCAGTACTTC.

This clonotype appeared a few times. This chain joins TRBV12-3 or TRBV12-4 and TRBJ1-5; D is perhaps TRBD1 (6 bases). V lost 2 bases to trimming and J lost 2 bases, with 10 bases between them. CDR3 length equals 15 residues. The CDR3: CASSLWAGGNQPQHF. CDR3 DNA sequence: TGTGCCAGCAGTTTATGGGCAGGGGGCAATCAGCCCCAGCATTTT.

About this clonotype: A clone one base away is much larger, so this may be a read error. This rearrangement joins TRBV7-9 to TRBJ2-7; the D gene is possibly TRBD1 (6 bases). CDR3 length equals 12 residues. Germline assignment: CDR1 SEHNR and CDR2 FQNEAQ (reference sequence). The CDR3 DNA sequence: TGTGCCAGCAGCGCCACTTACAGGGATCTTAGAGTC. Encoded protein: CASSATYRDLRV.

This clonotype has a count of ten or more. This sequence joins TRBV12-3 or TRBV12-4 and TRBJ1-1; no clear D gene. V dropped 3 bases and J dropped 0 bases, with 8 bases sitting between them. This CDR3 is built from 14 residues. DNA of the CDR3: TGTGCCAGCAGTTTTATTTCGATGAACACTGAAGCTTTCTTT. Translated: CASSFISMNTEAFF.

This clonotype was observed many times. The rearrangement joins TRBV29-1 to TRBJ2-2; possibly TRBD2 for D (5 bases). Per the germline V gene, CDR1 is SQVTM and CDR2 is ANQGSEA. The V end was cut by 4 bases, the J end by 6 bases, with 15 bases between. This CDR3 comprises 14 residues. CDR3 sequence reads: CSVGPVVGAGELFF. CDR3 coding DNA: TGCAGCGTTGGCCCTGTGGTGGGAGCCGGGGAGCTGTTTTTT.

This clonotype turned up a few times. The V call is TRBV30, the J call TRBJ1-2, with D possibly being TRBD1 (5 bases). The CDR3 length is 15 residues. Trimming pared 4 bases from V and 3 bases from J, leaving 18 bases between. Looked up from germline, CDR1 is GTSNPN and CDR2 is SVGIG (reference sequence). The CDR3, as DNA: TGTGCCTGGAAGGCGGGGACCGAAGGGTACTATGGCTACACCTTC. Encoded protein: CAWKAGTEGYYGYTF.

This clonotype was recorded once. The chain has TRBV9 and TRBJ2-5; 9 bases agree with TRBD2. The DNA end is more similar to TRBJ2-1, so the J call may be wrong. The CDR3 has 16 amino acids. Germline V gives CDR1 SGDLS, CDR2 YYNGEE. The CDR3 here is CASSVGLAGEQETQFF. For the CDR3, the DNA is TGTGCCAGCAGCGTAGGGTTAGCGGGGGAGCAAGAGACCCAGTTCTTC.

This sequence joins TRBV15 and TRBJ2-5, with D hard to call. This CDR3 has 11 amino acids. CDR1 and CDR2 from the germline V gene are LNHNV and YYDKDF (reference sequence). V dropped 2 bases and J dropped 7 bases, with 5 bases sitting between them. The CDR3 reads CATSRTGTQYF. CDR3 sequence (DNA): TGTGCCACCAGCAGAACCGGGACCCAGTACTTC.

Of note for this clonotype: A much larger clone lies one base from this, so it may be a read error. The V gene is TRBV2, the J gene TRBJ1-2; 7 positions agree with TRBD1. Germline V gene lookup returns CDR1 SNHLY and CDR2 FYNNEI. The CDR3 is 13 residues long. CDR3 protein: CASSKQGPYGYTF. CDR3 nucleotide sequence: TGCGCCAGCAGCAAACAGGGGCCCTATGGCTACACCTTC.

The gene calls are TRBV10-3 and TRBJ1-5, with D possibly matching TRBD1 (6 bases). This CDR3 has 15 amino acids. V was pared by 3 bases and J by 4 bases, with 13 bases between. Looked up from germline, CDR1 is ENHRY and CDR2 is SYGVKD. CDR3 nucleotide sequence: TGTGCCATCAGTGACGGCCAGGGGCCAAATCAGCCCCAGCATTTT. This gives the protein CAISDGQGPNQPQHF.

Many counts were recorded for this clonotype. The chain links TRBV7-8 to TRBJ2-5, with 8 bases matching TRBD2. The CDR3 is 14 amino acids. V gave up 1 base and J gave up 11 bases; unmatched junction bases: 9. CDR1 is SGHVS, CDR2 FQNEAQ, per germline. CDR3 DNA sequence: TGTGCCAGCAGCTTAGGATCGTCTAGCGGGCCACAGTACTTC. This codes for CASSLGSSSGPQYF.